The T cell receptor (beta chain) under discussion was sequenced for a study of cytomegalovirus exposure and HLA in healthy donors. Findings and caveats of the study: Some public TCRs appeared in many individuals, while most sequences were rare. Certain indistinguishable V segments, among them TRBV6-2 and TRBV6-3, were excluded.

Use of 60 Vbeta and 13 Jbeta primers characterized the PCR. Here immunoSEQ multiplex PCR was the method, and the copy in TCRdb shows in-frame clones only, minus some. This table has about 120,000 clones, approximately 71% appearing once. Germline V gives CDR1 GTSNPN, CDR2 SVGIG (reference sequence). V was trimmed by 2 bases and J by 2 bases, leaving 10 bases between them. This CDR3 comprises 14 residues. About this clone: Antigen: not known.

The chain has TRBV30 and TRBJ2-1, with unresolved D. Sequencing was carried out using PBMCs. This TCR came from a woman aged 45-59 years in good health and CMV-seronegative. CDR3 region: CAWSSGPPYNEQFF. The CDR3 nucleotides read TGTGCCTGGAGTAGTGGGCCCCCCTACAATGAGCAGTTCTTC.